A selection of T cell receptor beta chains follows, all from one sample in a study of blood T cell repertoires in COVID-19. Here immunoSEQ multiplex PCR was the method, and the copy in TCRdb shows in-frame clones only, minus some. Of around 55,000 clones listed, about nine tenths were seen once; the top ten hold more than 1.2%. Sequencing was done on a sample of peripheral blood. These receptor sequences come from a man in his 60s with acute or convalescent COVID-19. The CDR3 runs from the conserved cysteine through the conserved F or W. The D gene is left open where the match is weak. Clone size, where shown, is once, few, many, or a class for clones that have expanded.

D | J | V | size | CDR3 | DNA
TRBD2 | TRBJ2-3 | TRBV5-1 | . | CASSRLAGAGTDTQYF | TGCGCCAGCAGCCGACTAGCGGGAGCGGGCACAGATACGCAGTATTTT
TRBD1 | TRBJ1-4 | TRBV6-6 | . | CASSLPRGQGAGEKLFF | TGTGCCAGCAGTCTCCCCCGGGGACAGGGGGCTGGTGAAAAACTGTTTTTT
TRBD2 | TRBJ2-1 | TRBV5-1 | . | CASSFGAGGRNEQFF | TGCGCCAGCAGCTTTGGAGCGGGAGGGCGCAATGAGCAGTTCTTC
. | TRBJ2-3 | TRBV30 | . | CAWNEGADTQYF | TGTGCCTGGAATGAAGGGGCAGATACGCAGTATTTT
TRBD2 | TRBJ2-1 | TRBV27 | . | CASSLLVRLALNEQFF | TGTGCCAGCAGTTTATTAGTCCGACTAGCTCTCAATGAGCAGTTCTTC
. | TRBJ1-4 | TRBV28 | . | CASSLTRTNEKLFF | TGTGCCAGCAGTTTGACTCGGACTAATGAAAAACTGTTTTTT
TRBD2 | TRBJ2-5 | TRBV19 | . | CASSIVAGVETQYF | TGTGCCAGTAGTATTGTAGCGGGAGTGGAGACCCAGTACTTC
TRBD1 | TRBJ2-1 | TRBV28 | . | CASSSVPGQKIYNEQFF | TGTGCCAGCAGTTCCGTGCCGGGACAGAAAATTTACAATGAGCAGTTCTTC
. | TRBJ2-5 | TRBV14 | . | CASSQDILTQYF | TGTGCCAGCAGCCAAGATATCCTGACCCAGTACTTC
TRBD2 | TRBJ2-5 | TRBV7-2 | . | CASSLGLAGPQETQYF | TGTGCCAGCAGCTTAGGACTAGCGGGACCCCAAGAGACCCAGTACTTC
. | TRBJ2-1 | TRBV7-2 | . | CASSKADNEQFF | TGTGCCAGCAGTAAGGCGGACAATGAGCAGTTCTTC
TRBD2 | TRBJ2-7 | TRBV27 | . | CASSGPSGIEQYF | TGTGCCAGCAGTGGGCCTAGCGGGATCGAGCAGTACTTC
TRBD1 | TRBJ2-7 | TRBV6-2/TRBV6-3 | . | CASSYSGQGLGNEQYF | TGTGCCAGCAGTTACTCTGGACAGGGATTGGGTAACGAGCAGTACTTC
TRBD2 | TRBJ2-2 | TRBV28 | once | CASSLTSGSGVGELFF | TGTGCCAGCAGCCTGACTAGCGGGAGCGGTGTCGGGGAGCTGTTTTTT
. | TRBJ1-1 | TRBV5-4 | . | CASSLTGNTEAFF | TGTGCCAGCAGCTTAACAGGGAACACTGAAGCTTTCTTT
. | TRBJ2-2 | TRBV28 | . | CASTPRLGGIGELFF | TGTGCCAGCACCCCTCGACTTGGGGGGATCGGGGAGCTGTTTTTT
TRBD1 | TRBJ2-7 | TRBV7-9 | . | CASSLATGPHYEQYF | TGTGCCAGCAGCTTAGCGACAGGGCCCCACTACGAGCAGTACTTC
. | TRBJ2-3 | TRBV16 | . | CASSQSLRRQMHTDTQYF | TGTGCCAGCAGCCAATCCTTAAGGAGGCAAATGCACACAGATACGCAGTATTTT